The source of this T cell receptor (beta chain) is a study of blood T cell repertoires in COVID-19. The overall study: Acute and convalescent COVID-19 specimens originated in the United States, Italy and Spain. Sources were T cells, B-cell-depleted T cells, or PBMCs; the material itself was cDNA or gDNA.

V shed 2 bases and J 4 bases; nucleotides not matched to a gene: 6. Germline V lookup: CDR1 SNHLY, CDR2 FYNNEI. This CDR3 spans 15 amino acids. How the authors handled the data: How many nucleated cells were present was estimated from reference gene primer amplification. Clones were sequenced by immunoSEQ multiplex PCR, and TCRdb holds only the in-frame ones, with some missing. V, J and clone size are taken as reported in that table, and D and trimming were inferred from the DNA itself. The sample contains approximately 300,000 clones, roughly nine tenths of which appear only once. The rearrangement uses TRBV2 and TRBJ2-5; 8 nucleotides agree with TRBD1. This clonotype originated in a woman between 50 and 59 years old who had recovered from COVID-19. Sequenced sample: peripheral blood. The CDR3 DNA is TGTGCCAGCAGTGAAATTTTCAGGGGGCGAGAGACCCAGTACTTC. Encoded protein: CASSEIFRGRETQYF.